This T cell receptor (beta chain) was sequenced for a study of T cell clonotyping in hematopoietic cell transplantation. Study conclusions and caveats: Higher Inverse Simpson Index values in graft donor and pretransplant recipient predicted broader posttransplant TCR diversity. Few recipient clonotypes overlapped donors; over 97% were de novo at given depth.

The assay was immunoSEQ multiplex PCR, and TCRdb's table has in-frame clones only and misses some. The sample lists over 10,000 clones; approximately 90% were seen once. A remark on this clone: Its antigen is as yet unknown.

The source is a woman in her forties or fifties in good health. Some clones in this sample may be carry-over from other donors' samples. Sequences were obtained from peripheral blood mononuclear cells.

The DNA of the CDR3 is TGTGCCAGCAGTGAATCGGCTAACTATGGCTACACCTTC. Its protein is CASSESANYGYTF. V is TRBV6-1 and J is TRBJ1-2; the D is unclear. This CDR3 has 13 amino acids. Germline V gene sequence: CDR1 MNHNS, CDR2 SASEGT. V lost 2 bases, J lost 0 bases, and 4 bases lay in between.